The rows below give T cell receptor beta chains drawn from one sample of a study of cytomegalovirus exposure and HLA in healthy donors. Produced via immunoSEQ multiplex PCR; TCRdb's table is partial and in-frame only. The sample contains roughly 140,000 clones, roughly nine tenths of which appear only once. The sample was PBMCs. These TCRs come from a man younger than 35 in good health and CMV-seronegative. CDR3s include the opening cysteine and the closing phenylalanine or tryptophan. Fields, in order: D gene, V gene, CDR3 length, J gene, CDR3 protein. The D gene is left open where the match is weak.

>TRBD1|TRBV6-1|14|TRBJ1-5
CASSGGQEHQPQHF
>TRBD1|TRBV5-1|13|TRBJ2-5
CASSPGQGETQYF
>TRBD1|TRBV5-6|17|TRBJ1-3
CASSPLGQGANGNTIYF
>TRBD1|TRBV7-2|13|TRBJ1-2
CASSSGQGGGYTF
>-|TRBV2|15|TRBJ2-3
CASSEQPESTDTQYF
>-|TRBV6-6|14|TRBJ1-1
CASSFRAMNTEAFF
>TRBD1|TRBV7-3|16|TRBJ1-1
CASSLRTDREKTEAFF
>-|TRBV27|14|TRBJ1-5
CASSFEGLSQPQHF
>TRBD1|TRBV10-3|17|TRBJ1-2
CAISHPPGQGQGDGYTF
>TRBD2|TRBV7-2|15|TRBJ2-2
CASRRAGESTGELFF
>TRBD1|TRBV2|15|TRBJ2-7
CASSVSPGQSNEQYF
>-|TRBV7-6|16|TRBJ2-1
CASSLGSIRSYNEQFF
>TRBD2|TRBV6-1|16|TRBJ2-3
CASSGTSGMVADTQYF
>TRBD2|TRBV9|15|TRBJ2-3
CASSVGGGATDTQYF
>-|TRBV28|12|TRBJ2-5
CASSLLQETQYF
>-|TRBV12-5|14|TRBJ1-2
CASGHRDGSDGYTF
>-|TRBV18|16|TRBJ2-7
CASSPGIGGRSYEQYF
>TRBD2|TRBV5-1|16|TRBJ2-3
CASSLRSGGAPDTQYF
>-|TRBV27|11|TRBJ2-5
CASSRGETQYF
>TRBD1|TRBV7-2|15|TRBJ1-5
CASSPFRGETQPQHF
>-|TRBV5-1|14|TRBJ2-7
CASSARQTSNEQYF
>-|TRBV6-5|14|TRBJ2-2
CASNPWGRGGELFF
>TRBD1|TRBV28|13|TRBJ2-5
CASGTGGRETQYF
>TRBD1|TRBV7-3|13|TRBJ1-1
CASSGQENTEAFF
>-|TRBV27|13|TRBJ1-1
CASSLAENTEAFF
>-|TRBV14|14|TRBJ2-5
CASSQEQGGETQYF
>-|TRBV7-9|14|TRBJ2-7
CASSQTGKGYEQYF
>TRBD1|TRBV5-1|13|TRBJ1-1
CASSWGTGTEAFF
>TRBD1|TRBV7-8|19|TRBJ1-4
CASSLALNRGGVTNEKLFF
>-|TRBV5-1|15|TRBJ2-6
CASSTGLSGANVLTF
>-|TRBV6-1|17|TRBJ1-6
CASSERDSRSYNSPLHF
>-|TRBV5-1|17|TRBJ1-1
CASSLVRSTQGGTEAFF
>-|TRBV11-2|17|TRBJ2-7
CASSSKFRDKYSYEQYF
>-|TRBV7-9|16|TRBJ2-3
CASSLVEATSTDTQYF
>-|TRBV4-2|18|TRBJ1-4
CASSQGQKWTDFNEKLFF
>TRBD1|TRBV29-1|18|TRBJ2-1
CSAPSGNRDRSSYNEQFF
>TRBD1|TRBV6-1|15|TRBJ2-1
CASSEGQGASEEQFF
>-|TRBV6-1|16|TRBJ2-3
CASSENKGTSTDTQYF
>-|TRBV9|15|TRBJ1-2
CASSIDGRGTGGYTF
>-|TRBV6-6|13|TRBJ1-1
CASSQHQGREAFF
>-|TRBV9|18|TRBJ2-2
CASSPGGTPRANTGELFF
>-|TRBV19|17|TRBJ1-2
CASSPRGGWQPDYGYTF
>TRBD1|TRBV18|15|TRBJ2-4
CASSEAGTVKNIQYF
>TRBD1|TRBV7-3|15|TRBJ2-3
CASSSGQGGPDTQYF
>TRBD1|TRBV25-1|15|TRBJ2-2
CASSAFTGATGELFF
>TRBD1|TRBV18|15|TRBJ1-2
CASSPINDRGDGYTF
>-|TRBV29-1|12|TRBJ1-2
CSVATFVDGYTF
>-|TRBV5-4|15|TRBJ2-6
CASTLPGSGANVLTF
>TRBD1|TRBV7-3|15|TRBJ2-7
CASSLTGTGEDEQYF
>-|TRBV27|13|TRBJ1-2
CASSLSAGDGYTF